This is a list of T cell receptor beta chains from one sample in a study of shared clonotypes between healthy human individuals. The data were produced by immunoSEQ multiplex PCR, yet TCRdb's version contains in-frame clones alone and is incomplete. This table holds a few million clones, roughly 93% found once. Material: naive CD4+ T cells from PBMCs. These receptors were collected from a man between 18 and 29 years old in good health. Some clones in this sample may be carry-over from other donors' samples. Both conserved end residues are part of each CDR3. A D gene is named only where the DNA matches it firmly. A row's size may be missing; if present it is once, few, many or a size class.

j_gene: TRBJ2-1; d_gene: TRBD2; v_gene: TRBV7-2; abundance: NA; CDR3nt: TGTGCCAGCAGCTTAGTTGGTAGCGGGGGATACAATGAGCAGTTCTTC; CDR3aa: CASSLVGSGGYNEQFF
j_gene: TRBJ1-4; d_gene: NA; v_gene: TRBV7-9; abundance: NA; CDR3nt: TGTGCCAGCAGCTCTCGGAGGTCCGGGATTGAAAAACTGTTTTTT; CDR3aa: CASSSRRSGIEKLFF
j_gene: TRBJ2-7; d_gene: NA; v_gene: TRBV4-2; abundance: NA; CDR3nt: TGTGCCAGCAGCCAAGATTTAGGCAACGAGCAGTACTTC; CDR3aa: CASSQDLGNEQYF
j_gene: TRBJ1-4; d_gene: TRBD1; v_gene: TRBV19; abundance: NA; CDR3nt: TGTGCCAGTAGTCCTATGGACAGGGCTAATGAAAAACTGTTTTTT; CDR3aa: CASSPMDRANEKLFF
j_gene: TRBJ2-1; d_gene: TRBD2; v_gene: TRBV4-1; abundance: NA; CDR3nt: TGCGCCAGCAGCCAAGTCACTAGCGGGGGGTACAATGAGCAGTTCTTC; CDR3aa: CASSQVTSGGYNEQFF
j_gene: TRBJ2-2; d_gene: NA; v_gene: TRBV6-1; abundance: NA; CDR3nt: TGTGCCAGCATTGAGTGGGGCAGAGGCATCACCGGGGAGCTGTTTTTT; CDR3aa: CASIEWGRGITGELFF
j_gene: TRBJ1-2; d_gene: TRBD1; v_gene: TRBV28; abundance: NA; CDR3nt: TGTGCCAGCAGTTTAGCAGGGGGCCAGGGGAACTATGGCTACACCTTC; CDR3aa: CASSLAGGQGNYGYTF
j_gene: TRBJ1-1; d_gene: NA; v_gene: TRBV21-1; abundance: NA; CDR3nt: TGTGCCAGCAGCCCCTGCCTGGCAGCCAGGGCTGCCGCTGAAGCTTTCTTT; CDR3aa: CASSPCLAARAAAEAFF
j_gene: TRBJ2-3; d_gene: TRBD2; v_gene: TRBV7-2; abundance: NA; CDR3nt: TGTGCCAGCAGGCGGGAGGTCCCAGATACGCAGTATTTT; CDR3aa: CASRREVPDTQYF
j_gene: TRBJ2-2; d_gene: NA; v_gene: TRBV28; abundance: NA; CDR3nt: TGTGCCAGCACCCTTCCACTGGGACTTGCGAGGGGCGGGGAGCTGTTTTTT; CDR3aa: CASTLPLGLARGGELFF
j_gene: TRBJ2-3; d_gene: NA; v_gene: TRBV28; abundance: once; CDR3nt: TGTGCCAGCAGTTGGGATACGCAGTATTTT; CDR3aa: CASSWDTQYF
j_gene: TRBJ1-1; d_gene: TRBD1; v_gene: TRBV19; abundance: NA; CDR3nt: TGTGCCAGTAATCGACAGGGAAGTAGCGCTGAAGCTTTCTTT; CDR3aa: CASNRQGSSAEAFF
j_gene: TRBJ2-7; d_gene: NA; v_gene: TRBV4-1; abundance: once; CDR3nt: TGCGCCAGCAGCCAACCAGGCTCGTTCAGCGAGCAGTACTTC; CDR3aa: CASSQPGSFSEQYF
j_gene: TRBJ2-1; d_gene: NA; v_gene: TRBV2; abundance: NA; CDR3nt: TGTGCCAGCCTCGCGAAAGATGAGCAGTTCTTC; CDR3aa: CASLAKDEQFF
j_gene: TRBJ2-7; d_gene: TRBD1; v_gene: TRBV6-5; abundance: NA; CDR3nt: TGTGCCAGCAGCCCCCATGGACAGGGCTCCTACGAGCAGTACTTC; CDR3aa: CASSPHGQGSYEQYF
j_gene: TRBJ1-1; d_gene: TRBD1; v_gene: TRBV5-1; abundance: NA; CDR3nt: TGCGCCAGCAGCTTGGACAGGGGCACTGAAGCTTTCTTT; CDR3aa: CASSLDRGTEAFF
j_gene: TRBJ1-5; d_gene: TRBD1; v_gene: TRBV6-5; abundance: NA; CDR3nt: TGTGCCAGCAGCCGGGGACAGATTAATCAGCCCCAGCATTTT; CDR3aa: CASSRGQINQPQHF
j_gene: TRBJ2-2; d_gene: NA; v_gene: TRBV7-6; abundance: once; CDR3nt: TGTGCCAGCAGCCTTCGCCCTAGTCTGACCGGGGAGCTGTTTTTT; CDR3aa: CASSLRPSLTGELFF
j_gene: TRBJ2-5; d_gene: NA; v_gene: TRBV5-4; abundance: NA; CDR3nt: TGTGCCAGCAGCTTGGGCCCCAAGGGGGAGACCCAGTACTTC; CDR3aa: CASSLGPKGETQYF
j_gene: TRBJ1-2; d_gene: NA; v_gene: TRBV4-2; abundance: NA; CDR3nt: TGTGCCAGCAGCCAAGCATTGTTAGATGGCTACACCTTC; CDR3aa: CASSQALLDGYTF
j_gene: TRBJ2-7; d_gene: NA; v_gene: TRBV5-1; abundance: NA; CDR3nt: TGCGCCAGCAGCTTGGGAGAGAGTGATTACGAGCAGTACTTC; CDR3aa: CASSLGESDYEQYF
j_gene: TRBJ2-7; d_gene: TRBD1; v_gene: TRBV6-1; abundance: NA; CDR3nt: TGTGCCAGCTCGGGACAGACCTACGAGCAGTACTTC; CDR3aa: CASSGQTYEQYF
j_gene: TRBJ1-4; d_gene: NA; v_gene: TRBV25-1; abundance: NA; CDR3nt: TGTGCCAGCAGTTTAGGGGACTACGCTGGGGAAAAACTGTTTTTT; CDR3aa: CASSLGDYAGEKLFF
j_gene: TRBJ2-7; d_gene: TRBD2; v_gene: TRBV5-8; abundance: once; CDR3nt: TGTGCCAGCGAGCTAGCGGACTCCTACGAGCAGTACTTC; CDR3aa: CASELADSYEQYF
j_gene: TRBJ1-3; d_gene: NA; v_gene: TRBV2; abundance: NA; CDR3nt: TGTGCCAGCTGCCCGAACGCTGGAAACACCATATATTTT; CDR3aa: CASCPNAGNTIYF
j_gene: TRBJ2-1; d_gene: NA; v_gene: TRBV7-6; abundance: once; CDR3nt: TGTGCCAGCAGCTCCCGACAGGCTGGCTACAATGAGCAGTTCTTC; CDR3aa: CASSSRQAGYNEQFF
j_gene: TRBJ1-1; d_gene: NA; v_gene: TRBV7-2; abundance: NA; CDR3nt: TGTGCCAGCAGCTTTGGGACAATTGTGGCTGAAGCTTTCTTT; CDR3aa: CASSFGTIVAEAFF
j_gene: TRBJ1-1; d_gene: NA; v_gene: TRBV18; abundance: once; CDR3nt: TGTGCCAGCTCACAACCGGGAGCCCGGCAGGTCACTGAAGCTTTCTTT; CDR3aa: CASSQPGARQVTEAFF